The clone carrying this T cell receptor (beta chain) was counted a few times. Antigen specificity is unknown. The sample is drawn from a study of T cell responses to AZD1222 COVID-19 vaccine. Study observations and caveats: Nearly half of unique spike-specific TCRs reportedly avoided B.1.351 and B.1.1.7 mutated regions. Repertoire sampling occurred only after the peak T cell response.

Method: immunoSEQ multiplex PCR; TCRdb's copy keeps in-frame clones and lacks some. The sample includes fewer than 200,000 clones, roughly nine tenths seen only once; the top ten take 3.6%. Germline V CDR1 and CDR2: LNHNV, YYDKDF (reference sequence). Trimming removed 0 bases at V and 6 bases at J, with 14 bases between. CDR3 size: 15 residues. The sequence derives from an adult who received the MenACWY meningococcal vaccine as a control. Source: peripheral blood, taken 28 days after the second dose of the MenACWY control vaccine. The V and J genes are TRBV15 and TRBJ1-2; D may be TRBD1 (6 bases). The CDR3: CATSRDRGGLNGYTF. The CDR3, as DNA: TGTGCCACCAGCAGAGACAGGGGAGGGCTTAATGGCTACACCTTC.